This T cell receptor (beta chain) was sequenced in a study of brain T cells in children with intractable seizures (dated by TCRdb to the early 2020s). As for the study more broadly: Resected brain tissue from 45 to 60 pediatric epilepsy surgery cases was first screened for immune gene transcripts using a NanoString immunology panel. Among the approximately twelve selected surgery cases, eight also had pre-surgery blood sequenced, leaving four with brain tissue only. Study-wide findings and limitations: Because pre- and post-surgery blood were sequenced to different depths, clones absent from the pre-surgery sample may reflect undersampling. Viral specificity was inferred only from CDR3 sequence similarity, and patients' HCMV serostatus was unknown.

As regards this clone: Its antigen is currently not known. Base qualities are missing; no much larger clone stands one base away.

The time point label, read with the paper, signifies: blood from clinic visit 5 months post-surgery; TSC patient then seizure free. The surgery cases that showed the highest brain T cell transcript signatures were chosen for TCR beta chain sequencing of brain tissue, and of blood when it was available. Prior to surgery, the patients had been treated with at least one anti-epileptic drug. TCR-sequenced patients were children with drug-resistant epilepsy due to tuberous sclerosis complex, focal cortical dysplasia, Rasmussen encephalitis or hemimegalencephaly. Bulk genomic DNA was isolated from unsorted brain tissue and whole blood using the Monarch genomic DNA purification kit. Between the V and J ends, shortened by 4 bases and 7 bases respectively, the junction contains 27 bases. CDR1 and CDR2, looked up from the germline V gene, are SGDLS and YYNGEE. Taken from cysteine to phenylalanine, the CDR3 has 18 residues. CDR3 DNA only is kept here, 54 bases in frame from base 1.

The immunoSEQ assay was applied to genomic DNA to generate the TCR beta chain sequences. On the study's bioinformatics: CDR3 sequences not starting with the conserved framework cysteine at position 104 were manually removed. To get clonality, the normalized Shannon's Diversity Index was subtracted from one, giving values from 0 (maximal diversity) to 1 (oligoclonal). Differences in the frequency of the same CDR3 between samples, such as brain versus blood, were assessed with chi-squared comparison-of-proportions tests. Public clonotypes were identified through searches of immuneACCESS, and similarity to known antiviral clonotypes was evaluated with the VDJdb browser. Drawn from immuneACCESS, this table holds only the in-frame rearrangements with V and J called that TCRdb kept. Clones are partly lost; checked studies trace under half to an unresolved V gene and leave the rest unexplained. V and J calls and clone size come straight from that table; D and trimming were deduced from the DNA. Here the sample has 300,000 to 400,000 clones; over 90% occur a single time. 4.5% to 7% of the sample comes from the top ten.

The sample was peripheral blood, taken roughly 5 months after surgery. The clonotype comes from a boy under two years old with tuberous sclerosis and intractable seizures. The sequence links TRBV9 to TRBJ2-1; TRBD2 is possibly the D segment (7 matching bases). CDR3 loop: CASSLVGAGVRFNNEQFF. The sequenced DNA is TGTGCCAGCAGCCTTGTGGGGGCGGGAGTTCGTTTTAATAATGAGCAGTTCTTC. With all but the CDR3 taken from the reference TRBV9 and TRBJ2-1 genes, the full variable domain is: DSGVTQTPKHLITATGQRVTLRCSPRSGDLSVYWYQQSLDQGLQFLIQYYNGEERAKGNILERFSAQQFPDLHSELNLSSLELGDSALYFCASSLVGAGVRFNNEQFFGPGTRLTVL.